The 28 T cell receptor beta chains below all came from one sample that was sequenced in a study of blood T cell repertoires in COVID-19. The table came from immunoSEQ multiplex PCR; TCRdb's copy has only in-frame clones and leaves some out. Counted here are more than 100,000 clones, around 81% occurring once; the ten biggest clones make up 8.4%. The material sequenced was peripheral blood. These receptors all come from an older woman with active or convalescent COVID-19.

V gene TRBV29-1 combines with J gene TRBJ1-1; D remains unclear. V gave up 7 bases and J gave up 1 base, with 7 bases separating them. Germline V gene lookup returns CDR1 SQVTM and CDR2 ANQGSEA. The CDR3 is 11 amino acids. DNA of the CDR3: TGCAGCGCGGACTGGAACACTGAAGCTTTCTTT. The encoded protein is CSADWNTEAFF.

The rearrangement joins TRBV5-1 to TRBJ1-3; D may be TRBD1 (5 bases). This CDR3 is 15 amino acids long. Trimming took off 0 bases at V and 4 bases at J, with 11 bases between the two ends. Germline V gives CDR1 SGHRS, CDR2 YFSETQ. The CDR3 reads CASSLDPGLGNTIYF. The CDR3 DNA reads as TGCGCCAGCAGCTTGGATCCAGGGTTGGGAAACACCATATATTTT.

This rearrangement joins TRBV14 to TRBJ2-7, with TRBD2 matching 8 bases. V was pared by 0 bases and J by 2 bases, with 9 bases of the junction left unmatched. Germline-derived CDR1 and CDR2 are SGHDN and FVKESK. The CDR3 is made up of 17 amino acids. The CDR3 sequence: CASSQDEYGRVPYEQYF. The CDR3 DNA reads as TGTGCCAGCAGCCAAGATGAATACGGGAGGGTCCCCTACGAGCAGTACTTC.

This CDR3 reads CASSQSGDTRVQPQHF. CDR3 coding DNA: TGTGCCAGCAGCCAATCGGGTGACACCAGGGTTCAGCCCCAGCATTTT. The rearrangement links TRBV16 to TRBJ1-5; D might be TRBD1 (5 bases). Germline CDR1 KGHSY, CDR2 FQNENV. The CDR3 is 16 amino acids. Trimming took 0 bases from V and 6 from J, leaving 15 bases between them.

The rearrangement joins TRBV12-3 or TRBV12-4 to TRBJ1-1; the D is unclear. Trimming took off 3 bases at V and 7 bases at J, with 9 bases between the two ends. The CDR3 is 12 residues long. Written as DNA, the CDR3 is TGTGCCAGCAGTTTTGGGCGGGGTGAAGCTTTCTTT. It translates to CASSFGRGEAFF.

V usage is TRBV27 and J usage is TRBJ2-1; 10 bases line up with TRBD2. The CDR3 consists of 15 residues. CDR1 and CDR2 (germline): MNHEY, SMNVEV (reference sequence). The ends lost 6 bases at V and 4 bases at J; junction bases unmatched: 6. CDR3 DNA: TGTGCCAGCAGCTCGAGCGGGAGGGGGTACAATGAGCAGTTCTTC. Its translation is CASSSSGRGYNEQFF.

The chain couples TRBV6-1 to TRBJ1-1; D is possibly TRBD1 (6 bases). Germline-derived CDR1 and CDR2 are MNHNS and SASEGT. V lost 4 bases and J 6 bases, leaving 24 bases between the germline ends. This CDR3 is built from 17 residues. The CDR3: CASSASQWGGAGPEAFF. As DNA, the CDR3 is TGTGCCAGCAGTGCCTCCCAGTGGGGGGGCGCCGGCCCTGAAGCTTTCTTT.

In its sample, this clone was seen once. The J gene is TRBJ1-1, the V gene TRBV3-1 (or the pseudogene TRBV3-2), with 7 bases lining up with TRBD1. This CDR3 is built from 13 residues. Germline-derived CDR1 and CDR2 are LGHDT and YNNKEL (reference sequence). The trim removed 5 bases at V and 7 bases at J, leaving 7 bases unmatched. CDR3 sequence reads: CASSLNRDSEAFF. CDR3 DNA: TGTGCCAGCAGCTTGAACCGGGACAGTGAAGCTTTCTTT.

V gene TRBV6-5 combines with J gene TRBJ1-1; D unclear. CDR3 length equals 12 residues. Germline V gives CDR1 MNHEY, CDR2 SVGAGI. V was pared by 4 bases and J by 7 bases, with 10 bases between. Here the CDR3 reads CASSFEGGEAFF. The CDR3 DNA reads TGTGCCAGCAGTTTTGAGGGAGGTGAAGCTTTCTTT.

The chain combines TRBV28 with TRBJ2-4; 8 positions match TRBD2. Germline-derived CDR1 and CDR2 are MDHEN and SYDVKM. The CDR3 is made up of 12 amino acids. With V trimmed by 8 bases and J by 8 bases, 5 bases remained unmatched. CDR3 DNA sequence: TGTGCCAGCGCCGGGGGGGGCCACATTCAGTACTTC. Translated: CASAGGGHIQYF.

The chain joins TRBV9 to TRBJ2-5; TRBD1 matches 9 bases. This CDR3 spans 15 amino acids. J was trimmed by 4 bases and V by 3 bases; bases with no gene match: 7. The germline V gene encodes CDR1 SGDLS and CDR2 YYNGEE. The CDR3 DNA is TGTGCCAGCAGCGCTCGGGACAGGGAAGTAGAGACCCAGTACTTC. This gives the protein CASSARDREVETQYF.

The chain joins TRBV28 to TRBJ1-5; D might be TRBD1 (5 bases). Germline CDR1 reads MDHEN; CDR2 reads SYDVKM. The CDR3 has 14 residues. V shed 6 bases and J shed 7 bases, with 16 bases lying between them. Here the CDR3 DNA reads TGTGCCAGCAGGAACGCGGGGGGTTTACAGCCCCAGCATTTT. This gives the protein CASRNAGGLQPQHF.

CDR3 bases: TGTGCCAGCAGCCAAGATCGTAATAACAGGAACTATGGCTACACCTTC. This codes for CASSQDRNNRNYGYTF. The chain couples TRBV4-2 to TRBJ1-2, with D maybe TRBD1 (5 bases). The germline V and J ends were trimmed by 0 bases and 2 bases, with 13 bases remaining between them. The CDR3 is 16 amino acids. The germline V gene encodes CDR1 LGHNA and CDR2 YNFKEQ.

The rearrangement uses TRBV24-1 and TRBJ2-1; 7 positions agree with TRBD2. The CDR3 length is 14 residues. Germline V lookup: CDR1 KGHDR, CDR2 SFDVKD. V lost 4 bases and J lost 2; bases outside the gene matches: 1. DNA for the CDR3: TGTGCCACCAGTGAGAGCGGGGCCTACAATGAGCAGTTCTTC. Its translation: CATSESGAYNEQFF.

The chain recombines TRBV19 with TRBJ1-1; D is ambiguous. The CDR3 length is 13 residues. Germline V gene lookup returns CDR1 LNHDA and CDR2 SQIVND (reference sequence). V was clipped by 8 bases and J by 2 bases, with 12 bases between them. The CDR3 DNA reads as TGTGCCAGTTTTCCCCGGGGAAACACTGAAGCTTTCTTT. Its translation is CASFPRGNTEAFF. The full variable domain, with the rest looked up from reference TRBV19 and TRBJ1-1, is DGGITQSPKYLFRKEGQNVTLSCEQNLNHDAMYWYRQDPGQGLRLIYYSQIVNDFQKGDIAEGYSVSREKKESFPLTVTSAQKNPTAFYLCASFPRGNTEAFFGQGTRLTVV.

The chain joins TRBV27 to TRBJ1-4; D is perhaps TRBD1 (5 bases). V shed 5 bases and J shed 6 bases, with 22 bases lying between them. CDR1 and CDR2 from the germline V gene are MNHEY and SMNVEV (reference sequence). The CDR3 consists of 17 residues. CDR3 residues: CASSAFPKGMIYEKLFF. CDR3 DNA: TGTGCCAGCAGTGCATTTCCGAAGGGGATGATTTATGAAAAACTGTTTTTT. Looking up the rest from reference TRBV27 and TRBJ1-4 gives the full variable domain: EAQVTQNPRYLITVTGKKLTVTCSQNMNHEYMSWYRQDPGLGLRQIYYSMNVEVTDKGDVPEGYKVSRKEKRNFPLILESPSPNQTSLYFCASSAFPKGMIYEKLFFGSGTQLSVL.

The J gene is TRBJ1-2, the V gene TRBV24-1; D gene uncertain. V lost 2 bases to trimming and J lost 1 base, with 4 bases between them. The germline V gene has CDR1 KGHDR and CDR2 SFDVKD. This CDR3 contains 13 residues. In nucleotides, the CDR3 is TGTGCCACCAGTGATTCTTATAACTATGGCTACACCTTC. The encoded protein is CATSDSYNYGYTF.

The chain uses TRBV30 and TRBJ1-1, with 7 bases matching TRBD1. Germline assignment: CDR1 GTSNPN and CDR2 SVGIG (reference sequence). V was clipped by 8 bases and J by 4 bases; unmatched bases: 10. The CDR3 is 13 residues long. The CDR3 sequence: CAQGQGGSTEAFF. CDR3 DNA sequence: TGTGCCCAGGGGCAGGGGGGAAGCACTGAAGCTTTCTTT.

This sequence joins TRBV7-9 and TRBJ2-5, with 8 bases matching TRBD2. Germline trimming cut 5 bases from V and 5 bases from J; bases unmatched to any gene: 10. The CDR3 loop spans 15 amino acids. Germline V gene lookup returns CDR1 SEHNR and CDR2 FQNEAQ (reference sequence). CDR3 amino acids: CASSRSGDAVETQYF. The CDR3 DNA is TGTGCCAGCAGCCGTAGCGGGGACGCCGTCGAGACCCAGTACTTC.

This clone was seen more than once but under ten times. The chain couples TRBV9 to TRBJ2-2, with 11 bases aligning to TRBD2. The junction had 7 bases not matched to a gene; V was cut back by 4 bases and J by 11 bases. CDR3 length equals 14 residues. Germline V lookup: CDR1 SGDLS, CDR2 YYNGEE. CDR3 residues: CASSSGLAERELFF. The DNA of the CDR3 is TGTGCCAGCAGCTCGGGACTAGCGGAGAGAGAGCTGTTTTTT. The full variable domain, completed using reference TRBV9 and TRBJ2-2, is DSGVTQTPKHLITATGQRVTLRCSPRSGDLSVYWYQQSLDQGLQFLIQYYNGEERAKGNILERFSAQQFPDLHSELNLSSLELGDSALYFCASSSGLAERELFFGEGSRLTVL.

The V gene is TRBV28, the J gene TRBJ1-1; 9 nucleotides line up with TRBD1. The CDR3 has 16 amino acids. From germline, CDR1 is MDHEN and CDR2 SYDVKM. V was clipped by 6 bases and J by 7 bases; unmatched bases: 15. The CDR3 protein is CASSYTAGQGEVEAFF. The CDR3 DNA is TGTGCCAGCAGCTACACAGCGGGACAGGGAGAGGTTGAAGCTTTCTTT.

This rearrangement joins TRBV5-6 to TRBJ2-7; 9 positions match TRBD2. Germline V gene data show CDR1 as SGHDT and CDR2 as YYEEEE. V was pared by 1 base and J by 3 bases, with 5 bases of the junction left unmatched. The CDR3 totals 15 residues. CDR3 in DNA: TGTGCCAGCAGCTTGACAGCGGGGGGCTTCTACGAGCAGTACGTC. It specifies CASSLTAGGFYEQYV.

The CDR3 is CASSYWTGNYGYTF. Written as DNA, the CDR3 is TGTGCCAGCAGTTATTGGACAGGGAACTATGGCTACACCTTC. V gene TRBV6-5 combines with J gene TRBJ1-2, with TRBD1 matching 8 bases. The V segment lost 3 bases and the J segment 2 bases; nucleotides outside the gene matches: 2. The length of the CDR3 is 14 residues. Germline V CDR1 and CDR2: MNHEY, SVGAGI.

The chain carries TRBV18 and TRBJ2-7; TRBD1 aligns across 12 bases. The germline gives CDR1 KGHSH, CDR2 LQKENI. The CDR3 runs 14 residues. V lost 3 bases to trimming and J lost 5 bases; unmatched junction nucleotides: 2. This CDR3 reads CASSPGQGADEQYF. In DNA, the CDR3 is TGTGCCAGCTCACCGGGACAGGGGGCGGACGAGCAGTACTTC.

This clone was detected only a few times. J is TRBJ2-1 and V is TRBV6-6; the D gene is possibly TRBD1 (5 bases). Germline V gene data show CDR1 as MNHNY and CDR2 as SVGAGI (reference sequence). V gave up 4 bases and J gave up 10 bases, with 14 bases separating them. CDR3 size: 13 residues. CDR3 sequence (DNA): TGTGCCAGCAGTTTGGTGGGGCTTGGAGAGCAGTTCTTC. As protein: CASSLVGLGEQFF.

J is TRBJ1-2 and V is TRBV13; 8 nucleotides agree with TRBD1. Germline assignment: CDR1 PRHDT and CDR2 FYEKMQ (reference sequence). J was trimmed by 0 bases and V by 4 bases; bases with no gene match: 4. The CDR3 length is 15 residues. This CDR3 reads CASSSQGQANYGYTF. CDR3 in DNA: TGTGCCAGCAGCTCACAGGGACAGGCTAACTATGGCTACACCTTC. The whole variable domain, filled in from reference TRBV13 and TRBJ1-2, reads AAGVIQSPRHLIKEKRETATLKCYPIPRHDTVYWYQQGPGQDPQFLISFYEKMQSDKGSIPDRFSAQQFSDYHSELNMSSLELGDSALYFCASSSQGQANYGYTFGSGTRLTVV.

This clone appeared a few times. The CDR3 nucleotides read TGTGCCATCAGTGAGTCGGCCCAGAACACTGAAGCTTTCTTT. Its protein is CAISESAQNTEAFF. The chain has TRBV10-3 and TRBJ1-1; D is ambiguous. This CDR3 has 14 amino acids. Trimming cost V 0 bases and J 1 base, with 6 bases left between them. Germline V CDR1 and CDR2: ENHRY, SYGVKD.

This clone was seen more than once but under ten times. This sequence joins TRBV9 and TRBJ1-2; 10 positions agree with TRBD1. Losses at the gene ends were 3 bases for V and 5 bases for J; bases not matched to a gene: 7. CDR1 is SGDLS and CDR2 is YYNGEE in the germline V gene. This CDR3 region has 15 residues. CDR3 region: CASSEAGQGFYGYTF. The DNA for the CDR3 is TGTGCCAGCAGCGAGGCGGGACAGGGGTTTTATGGCTACACCTTC.